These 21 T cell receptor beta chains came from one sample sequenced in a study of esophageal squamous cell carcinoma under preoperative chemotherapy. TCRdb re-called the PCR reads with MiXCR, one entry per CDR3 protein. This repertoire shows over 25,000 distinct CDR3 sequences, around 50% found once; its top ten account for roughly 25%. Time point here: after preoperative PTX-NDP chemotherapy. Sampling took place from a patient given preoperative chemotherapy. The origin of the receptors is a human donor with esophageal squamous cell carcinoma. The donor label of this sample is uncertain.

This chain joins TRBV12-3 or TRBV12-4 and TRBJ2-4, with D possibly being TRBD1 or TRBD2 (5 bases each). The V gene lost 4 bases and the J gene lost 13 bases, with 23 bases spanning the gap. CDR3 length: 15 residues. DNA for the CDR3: TGTGCCAGCAGTTGGGTGGTTAGGGACGCAGATATGCAGTACTTC. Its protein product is CASSWVVRDADMQYF.

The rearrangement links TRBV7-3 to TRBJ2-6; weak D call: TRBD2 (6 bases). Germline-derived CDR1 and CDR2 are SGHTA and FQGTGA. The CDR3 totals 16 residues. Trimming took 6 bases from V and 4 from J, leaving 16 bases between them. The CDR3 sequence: CASSSPWEAGANVLTF. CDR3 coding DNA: TGTGCCAGCAGTTCTCCGTGGGAGGCCGGGGCCAACGTCCTGACTTTC.

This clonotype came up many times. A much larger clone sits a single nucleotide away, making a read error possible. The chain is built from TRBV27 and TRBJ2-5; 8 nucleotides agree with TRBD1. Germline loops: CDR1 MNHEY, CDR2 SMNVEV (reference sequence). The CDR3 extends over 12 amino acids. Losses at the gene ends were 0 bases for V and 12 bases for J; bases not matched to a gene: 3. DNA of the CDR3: TGTGCCAGCAGTTTATCGACAGGGGAAGAGTACTTC. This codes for CASSLSTGEEYF.

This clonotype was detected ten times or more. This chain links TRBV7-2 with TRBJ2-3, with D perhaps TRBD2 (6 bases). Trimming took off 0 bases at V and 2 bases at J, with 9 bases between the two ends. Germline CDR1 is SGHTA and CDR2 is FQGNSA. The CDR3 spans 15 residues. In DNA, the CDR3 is TGTGCCAGCAGCTTAGCGGGGGGTGCCACAGATACGCAGTATTTT. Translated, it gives CASSLAGGATDTQYF.

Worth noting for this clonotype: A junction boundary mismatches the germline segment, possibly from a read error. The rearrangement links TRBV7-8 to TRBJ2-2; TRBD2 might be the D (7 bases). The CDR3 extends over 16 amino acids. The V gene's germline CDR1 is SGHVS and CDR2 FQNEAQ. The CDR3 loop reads CASSRLGGASTGEQFF. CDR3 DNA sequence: TGTGCCAGCAGCCGCCTAGGGGGGGCAAGCACCGGTGAGCAGTTTTTT.

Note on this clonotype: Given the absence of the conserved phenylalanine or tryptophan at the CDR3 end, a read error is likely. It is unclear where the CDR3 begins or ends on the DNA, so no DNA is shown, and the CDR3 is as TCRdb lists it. The CDR3 spells CASGRPGGTQHS. This chain uses TRBV6-1 with TRBJ2-5; TRBD1 reflects the table's D call only, with no check against the DNA. From germline, CDR1 is MNHNS and CDR2 SASEGT. The CDR3 contains 12 residues when both ends are counted.

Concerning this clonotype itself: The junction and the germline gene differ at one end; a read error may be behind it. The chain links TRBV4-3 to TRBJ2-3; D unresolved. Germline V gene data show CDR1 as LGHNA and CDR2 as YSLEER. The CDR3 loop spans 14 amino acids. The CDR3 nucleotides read TGCGCCAGCAGCCAAGGGGTGGCCACAGATACTCAGTATTTC. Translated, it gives CASSQGVATDTQYF.

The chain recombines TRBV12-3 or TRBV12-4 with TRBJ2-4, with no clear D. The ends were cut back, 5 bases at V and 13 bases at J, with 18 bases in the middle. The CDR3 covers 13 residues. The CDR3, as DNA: TGTGCCAGCAGTCCGTCTAGAGTGCATGAGCAGTACTTC. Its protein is CASSPSRVHEQYF.

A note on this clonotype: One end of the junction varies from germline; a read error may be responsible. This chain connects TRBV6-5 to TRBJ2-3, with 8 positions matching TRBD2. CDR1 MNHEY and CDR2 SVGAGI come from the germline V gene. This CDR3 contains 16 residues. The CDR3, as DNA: TGTGCCAGCAGTATCTCGGGGGGGGGACCCAAAAACACTCAGTACTTT. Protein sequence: CASSISGGGPKNTQYF.

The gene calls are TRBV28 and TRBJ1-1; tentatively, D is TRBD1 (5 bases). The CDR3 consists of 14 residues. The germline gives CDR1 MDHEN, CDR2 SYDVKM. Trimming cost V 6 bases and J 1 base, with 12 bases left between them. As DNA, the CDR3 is TGTGCCAGCAGCTTCTTCCAGGGGAACACTGAAGCTTTCTTT. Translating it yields CASSFFQGNTEAFF.

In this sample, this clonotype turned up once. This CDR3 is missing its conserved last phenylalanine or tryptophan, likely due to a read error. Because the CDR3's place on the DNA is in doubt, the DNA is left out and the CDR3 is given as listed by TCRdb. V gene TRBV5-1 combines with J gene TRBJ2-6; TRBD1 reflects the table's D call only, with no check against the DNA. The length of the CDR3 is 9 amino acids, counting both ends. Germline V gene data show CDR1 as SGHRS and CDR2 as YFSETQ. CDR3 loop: CASSLGLGI.

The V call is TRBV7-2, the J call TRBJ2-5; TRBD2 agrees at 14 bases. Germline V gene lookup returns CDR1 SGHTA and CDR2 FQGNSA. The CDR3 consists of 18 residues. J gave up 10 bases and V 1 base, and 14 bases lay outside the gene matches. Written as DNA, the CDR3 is TGTGCCAGCAGCTTAGGACTAGCGGGGGGGCGTGACCAAAAGATCCAGTACTTC. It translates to CASSLGLAGGRDQKIQYF.

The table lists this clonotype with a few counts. CDR3 loop: CASSYSHGRGEQYF. CDR3 nucleotide sequence: TGTGCCAGCAGTTACTCCCATGGGAGGGGAGAGCAGTACTTC. The chain uses TRBV6-2 or TRBV6-3 and TRBJ2-5; 7 nucleotides match TRBD2. The CDR3 is 14 amino acids. After removal of 0 bases from V and 11 bases from J, the junction contained 9 bases not matched to a gene. In germline, CDR1 is MNHEY, CDR2 SVGEGT.

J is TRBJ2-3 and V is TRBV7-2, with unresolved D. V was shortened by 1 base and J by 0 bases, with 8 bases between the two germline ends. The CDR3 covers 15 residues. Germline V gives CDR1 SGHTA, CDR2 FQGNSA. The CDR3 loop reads CASSLVGGSTDTQYF. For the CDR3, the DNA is TGTGCCAGCAGCTTAGTGGGTGGGAGCACAGATACGCAGTATTTT.

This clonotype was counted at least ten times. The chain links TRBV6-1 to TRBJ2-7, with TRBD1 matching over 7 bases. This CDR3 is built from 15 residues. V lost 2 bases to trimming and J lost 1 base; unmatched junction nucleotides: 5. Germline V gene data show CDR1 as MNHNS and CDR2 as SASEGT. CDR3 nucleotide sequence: TGTGCCAGCAGTGAACAGGGGGTTACGTCCTACGAGCAGTACTTC. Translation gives CASSEQGVTSYEQYF.

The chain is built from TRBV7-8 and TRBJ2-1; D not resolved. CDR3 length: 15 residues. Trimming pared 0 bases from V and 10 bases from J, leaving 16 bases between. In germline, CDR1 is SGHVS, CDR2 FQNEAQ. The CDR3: CASSLAGMSSYEQFF. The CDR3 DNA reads TGTGCCAGCAGCTTAGCGGGGATGAGCTCCTACGAGCAGTTCTTC.

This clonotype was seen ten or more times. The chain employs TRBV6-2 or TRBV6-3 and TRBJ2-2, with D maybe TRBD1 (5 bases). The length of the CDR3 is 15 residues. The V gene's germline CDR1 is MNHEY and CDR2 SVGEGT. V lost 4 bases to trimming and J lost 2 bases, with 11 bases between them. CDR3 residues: CASSSHQGNTGELFF. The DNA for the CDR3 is TGTGCCAGCAGTTCCCATCAGGGAAACACCGGGGAGCTGTTTTTT.

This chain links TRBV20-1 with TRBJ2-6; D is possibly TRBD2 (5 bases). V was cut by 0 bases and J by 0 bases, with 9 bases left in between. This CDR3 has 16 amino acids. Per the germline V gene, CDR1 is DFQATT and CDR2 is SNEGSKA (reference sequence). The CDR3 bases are TGCAGTGCTAGAGACAGGAGGAACTCTGGGGCCAACGTCCTGACTTTC. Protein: CSARDRRNSGANVLTF.

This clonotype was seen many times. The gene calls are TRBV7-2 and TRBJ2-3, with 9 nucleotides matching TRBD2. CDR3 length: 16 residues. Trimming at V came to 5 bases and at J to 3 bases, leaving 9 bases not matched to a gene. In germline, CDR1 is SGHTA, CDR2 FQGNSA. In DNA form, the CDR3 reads TGTGCCAGCAGCCGTGGGCCTAGCGGGGTTACAGATACGCAGTATTTT. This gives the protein CASSRGPSGVTDTQYF. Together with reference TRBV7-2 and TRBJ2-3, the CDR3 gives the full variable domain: GAGVSQSPSNKVTEKGKDVELRCDPISGHTALYWYRQSLGQGLEFLIYFQGNSAPDKSGLPSDRFSAERTGGSVSTLTIQRTQQEDSAVYLCASSRGPSGVTDTQYFGPGTRLTVL.

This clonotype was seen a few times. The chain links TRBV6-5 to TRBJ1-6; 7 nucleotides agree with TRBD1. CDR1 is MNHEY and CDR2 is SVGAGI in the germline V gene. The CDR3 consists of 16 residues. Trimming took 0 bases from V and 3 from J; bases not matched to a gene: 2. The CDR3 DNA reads TGTGCCAGCAGTTACTCGGGGGACAGCTATAATTCACCCCTCCACTTT. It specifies CASSYSGDSYNSPLHF.

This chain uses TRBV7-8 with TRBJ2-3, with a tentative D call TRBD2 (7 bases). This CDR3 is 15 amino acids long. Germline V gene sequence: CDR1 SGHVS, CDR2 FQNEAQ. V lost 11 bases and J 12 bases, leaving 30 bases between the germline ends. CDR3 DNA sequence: TGTGCCGGGGGCTTAGGGGGGGGCGGCACAGAGACCCAGTATTTT. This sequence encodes CAGGLGGGGTETQYF.